This note documents a single T cell receptor (beta chain) sequence. No antigen is known for it. This specimen belongs to a study of cytomegalovirus exposure and HLA in healthy donors. Study-level results: Apparent HLA restriction characterized most CMV-associated TCR beta chains in a later analysis. Previous analysis showed most TCR beta V segments were productive about 87% or about 30% of the time. Cytomegalovirus-associated status was assigned to approximately 160 TCR beta chains.

Trimming cost V 4 bases and J 2 bases; bases outside gene matches: 7. CDR1 and CDR2 from the germline V gene are SGHKS and YYEKEE (reference sequence). This CDR3 spans 15 amino acids. The PCR was carried out with 60 Vbeta primers and 13 Jbeta primers. TCRdb's table, derived via immunoSEQ multiplex PCR, lists solely in-frame clones and lacks some. Here the sample spans about 140,000 clones, roughly 90% being singletons. The material sequenced was PBMCs. This sequence joins TRBV5-5 and TRBJ1-2; 8 bases align to TRBD1. The source of this sequence is a woman aged 40 to 49 in good health and CMV-seronegative. CDR3 nucleotides: TGTGCCAGCAGCCCGGACAGGGATCTAAACTATGGCTACACCTTC. Translation gives CASSPDRDLNYGYTF.